These 20 T cell receptor beta chains came from one sample sequenced in a study of graft-versus-host responses after intestinal transplantation. Assay used: immunoSEQ multiplex PCR; TCRdb lists only in-frame clones, some missing. The sample contains 84,000 or so clones, 80% to 90% of which appear only once. No antigen has been assigned to these receptors. Sequenced here: unstimulated CD8+ T cells sorted from spleen or lymph node cells, sampled before transplant. The receptors come from a human donor who was the organ donor for an intestinal transplant.

This clone was recorded only once. The gene calls are TRBV2 and TRBJ2-2; D not resolved. The CDR3 covers 16 residues. V was shortened by 3 bases and J by 4 bases, with 15 bases between the two germline ends. The germline V gene encodes CDR1 SNHLY and CDR2 FYNNEI. CDR3 nucleotide sequence: TGTGCCAGCAGTGACAGCCCCGTCTCCCCCACCGGGGAGCTGTTTTTT. Translated, it gives CASSDSPVSPTGELFF.

CDR3 in DNA: TGCGCCAGCAGCTTGGGTAGGGCAGGGACCCAGTACTTC. It yields the protein CASSLGRAGTQYF. The rearrangement joins TRBV5-1 to TRBJ2-5; no reliable D call. Per germline, CDR1 SGHRS and CDR2 YFSETQ. The germline V and J ends were trimmed by 0 bases and 7 bases, with 10 bases remaining between them. This CDR3 is 13 amino acids long.

The rearrangement joins TRBV4-1 to TRBJ1-5; tentatively, D is TRBD1 (5 bases). The CDR3 is 19 residues long. Germline loops: CDR1 MGHRA, CDR2 YSYEKL. The ends were cut back, 0 bases at V and 1 base at J, with 19 bases in the middle. CDR3 DNA sequence: TGCGCCAGCAGCCAAGATCTGGGGACGGGATTAGGCAGCAATCAGCCCCAGCATTTT. It specifies CASSQDLGTGLGSNQPQHF.

V gene TRBV30 combines with J gene TRBJ2-7, with TRBD1 matching 7 bases. Trimming took 2 bases from V and 5 from J; bases not matched to a gene: 3. Germline V lookup: CDR1 GTSNPN, CDR2 SVGIG (reference sequence). The CDR3 spans 12 residues. The CDR3 protein is CAWSNRGNEQYF. For the CDR3, the DNA is TGTGCCTGGAGTAACAGGGGAAACGAGCAGTACTTC.

This clone appeared once. The V gene is TRBV7-9, the J gene TRBJ2-7, with D possibly being TRBD1 (7 bases). Deletions cut 5 bases from V and 1 base from J, with 18 bases between. The germline V gene encodes CDR1 SEHNR and CDR2 FQNEAQ (reference sequence). The CDR3 spans 16 residues. Written as DNA, the CDR3 is TGTGCCAGCAGCACCTTGGAGGGGGCGAAGTCCTACGAGCAGTACTTC. It specifies CASSTLEGAKSYEQYF.

The chain combines TRBV9 with TRBJ1-6; no definite D call. Germline lookup yields CDR1 SGDLS and CDR2 YYNGEE. V was clipped by 6 bases and J by 9 bases, with 19 bases between them. This CDR3 region has 15 residues. DNA of the CDR3: TGTGCCAGCATCTACCGCGAGGGTTTCGGTTCACCCCTCCACTTT. It translates to CASIYREGFGSPLHF. The full variable domain, its missing parts supplied by reference TRBV9 and TRBJ1-6, is DSGVTQTPKHLITATGQRVTLRCSPRSGDLSVYWYQQSLDQGLQFLIQYYNGEERAKGNILERFSAQQFPDLHSELNLSSLELGDSALYFCASIYREGFGSPLHFGNGTRLTVT.

Worth noting for this clone: The sample contains more than one DNA sequence encoding this CDR3. J is TRBJ1-5 and V is TRBV7-8; D gene unclear. This CDR3 has 15 residues. Per germline, CDR1 SGHVS and CDR2 FQNEAQ. Trimming left V 1 base short and J 0 bases short, with 7 bases between. The CDR3 DNA follows: TGTGCCAGCAGCTTAGAGGATGCTAGCAATCAGCCCCAGCATTTT. This encodes CASSLEDASNQPQHF. Using reference TRBV7-8 and TRBJ1-5 for the parts outside the CDR3, the full variable domain is GAGVSQSPRYKVAKRGQDVALRCDPISGHVSLFWYQQALGQGPEFLTYFQNEAQLDKSGLPSDRFFAERPEGSVSTLKIQRTQQEDSAVYLCASSLEDASNQPQHFGDGTRLSIL.

The chain employs TRBV27 and TRBJ1-6; a weak D match, TRBD1 (5 bases). This CDR3 is 12 amino acids long. Trimming stripped 6 bases from V and 9 bases from J, with 9 bases between. Germline CDR1 MNHEY, CDR2 SMNVEV (reference sequence). The CDR3, as DNA: TGTGCCAGCAGATCCGGGACTTCACCCCTCCACTTT. Residues: CASRSGTSPLHF.

The chain joins TRBV20-1 to TRBJ2-5; a weak D match, TRBD2 (6 bases). CDR1 is DFQATT and CDR2 is SNEGSKA in the germline V gene (reference sequence). This CDR3 has 11 amino acids. The V and J ends lost 3 bases and 5 bases respectively, with 7 bases between them. The CDR3 protein is CSARAGETQYF. CDR3 coding DNA: TGCAGTGCTAGGGCGGGGGAGACCCAGTACTTC.

The chain uses TRBV29-1 and TRBJ1-1, with D perhaps TRBD1 (5 bases). Germline V gene data show CDR1 as SQVTM and CDR2 as ANQGSEA. The CDR3 totals 13 residues. The V end lost 4 bases, the J end lost 4 bases, and 13 bases lay between the germline ends. CDR3 nucleotide sequence: TGCAGCGTTGGGAGCCAGGGAAGCACTGAAGCTTTCTTT. This translates into CSVGSQGSTEAFF.

The V and J genes are TRBV14 and TRBJ2-1; 8 nucleotides align to TRBD1. CDR1 is SGHDN and CDR2 is FVKESK in the germline V gene. The CDR3 runs 18 residues. J lost 0 bases, V lost 4 bases, and 11 bases had no gene match. The DNA for the CDR3 is TGTGCCAGCAGCCCGACGACAGGGGTCGGATACTCCTACAATGAGCAGTTCTTC. This sequence encodes CASSPTTGVGYSYNEQFF. The whole variable domain, remainder taken from reference TRBV14 and TRBJ2-1, is EAGVTQFPSHSVIEKGQTVTLRCDPISGHDNLYWYRRVMGKEIKFLLHFVKESKQDESGMPNNRFLAERTGGTYSTLKVQPAELEDSGVYFCASSPTTGVGYSYNEQFFGPGTRLTVL.

The V and J genes are TRBV5-1 and TRBJ1-1; 12 bases line up with TRBD1. V shed 0 bases and J 6 bases; nucleotides not matched to a gene: 12. Germline V gene data show CDR1 as SGHRS and CDR2 as YFSETQ. The CDR3 runs 18 residues. CDR3: CASSLAGVGTGGEAEAFF. The CDR3 nucleotides are TGCGCCAGCAGCTTGGCGGGGGTAGGGACAGGGGGCGAGGCTGAAGCTTTCTTT. Together with reference TRBV5-1 and TRBJ1-1, the CDR3 gives the full variable domain: KAGVTQTPRYLIKTRGQQVTLSCSPISGHRSVSWYQQTPGQGLQFLFEYFSETQRNKGNFPGRFSGRQFSNSRSEMNVSTLELGDSALYLCASSLAGVGTGGEAEAFFGQGTRLTVV.

The rearrangement uses TRBV10-2 and TRBJ2-7; D possibly matches TRBD1 or TRBD2 (5 bases each). Trimming removed 7 bases at V and 5 bases at J, with 12 bases between. Germline assignment: CDR1 WSHSY and CDR2 SAAADI. There are 12 residues in the CDR3. The CDR3 coding sequence is TGCGCCAGCACGGGGCTTCCCGACGAGCAGTACTTC. It translates to CASTGLPDEQYF.

This clone was seen only once. The rearrangement uses TRBV5-1 and TRBJ1-1; TRBD1 matches 7 bases. Germline V lookup: CDR1 SGHRS, CDR2 YFSETQ. V lost 0 bases and J lost 1; bases outside the gene matches: 9. The CDR3 extends over 17 amino acids. The CDR3 protein is CASSLGTATGKNTEAFF. The CDR3 DNA is TGCGCCAGCAGCTTGGGAACCGCGACAGGGAAGAACACTGAAGCTTTCTTT.

This rearrangement joins TRBV28 to TRBJ2-1; 8 bases map to TRBD2. This CDR3 has 19 residues. The V gene's germline CDR1 is MDHEN and CDR2 SYDVKM. V shed 5 bases and J 1 base; nucleotides not matched to a gene: 16. Here the CDR3 reads CASSQRGTSTVGSYNEQFF. Here the CDR3 DNA reads TGTGCCAGCAGTCAGCGGGGGACCTCTACCGTTGGTTCCTACAATGAGCAGTTCTTC.

A single count supports this clone. This sequence joins TRBV15 and TRBJ2-7, with TRBD1 matching 8 bases. From germline, CDR1 is LNHNV and CDR2 YYDKDF (reference sequence). J lost 2 bases, V lost 5 bases, and 8 bases had no gene match. The CDR3 contains 15 residues. CDR3 residues: CATSEYRQGTYEQYF. The CDR3 nucleotides read TGTGCCACCAGCGAATACCGACAGGGGACCTACGAGCAGTACTTC.

The rearrangement links TRBV4-2 to TRBJ1-1; D is undetermined. CDR1 and CDR2 (germline): LGHNA, YNFKEQ. The germline V and J ends were trimmed by 1 base and 3 bases, with 15 bases remaining between them. CDR3 length: 16 residues. The DNA for the CDR3 is TGTGCCAGCAGCCAAGCTTTTCGGGCTAAGGACACTGAAGCTTTCTTT. Its protein product is CASSQAFRAKDTEAFF.

The chain is built from TRBV5-3 and TRBJ2-6; a weak D match, TRBD2 (6 bases). TRBV5-3 is reported as an ORF; its role is uncertain. The CDR3 has 20 amino acids. Trimming pared 0 bases from V and 0 bases from J, leaving 19 bases between. The DNA for the CDR3 is TGTGCCAGAAGCTTGGAGTTTGCGGGGTCGGCATGCTCTGGGGCCAACGTCCTGACTTTC. Its translation is CARSLEFAGSACSGANVLTF.

The chain is built from TRBV7-8 and TRBJ2-7, with D unresolved. Trimming took 4 bases from V and 6 from J, leaving 16 bases between them. Germline V lookup: CDR1 SGHVS, CDR2 FQNEAQ. The CDR3 is 14 amino acids. Here the CDR3 DNA reads TGTGCCAGCAGCTCCCCGGGTCGGAGACGCGAGCAGTACTTC. Encoded protein: CASSSPGRRREQYF.

The V call is TRBV7-6, the J call TRBJ1-1, with a tentative D call TRBD1 (5 bases). The germline V and J ends were trimmed by 0 bases and 3 bases, with 11 bases remaining between them. The CDR3 is 15 amino acids. Germline CDR1 reads SGHVS; CDR2 reads FNYEAQ. The CDR3 region is CASSLAGGGDTEAFF. DNA of the CDR3: TGTGCCAGCAGCTTAGCGGGGGGAGGTGACACTGAAGCTTTCTTT.